The 2 T cell receptor beta chains listed next were all sequenced from one sample in a study of response to subunit inactivated influenza vaccine. TCRdb fed the RT-PCR reads into MiXCR, producing one record per CDR3 protein. The sample holds roughly 650,000 distinct CDR3 sequences; 15% to 18% are singletons and the top ten take roughly 12%. This material consisted of PBMCs from blood, taken about 11 days after vaccination. The receptors originated from a middle-aged man who received an inactivated influenza vaccine.

The genes are TRBV3-1 and TRBJ2-6; no definite D call. CDR1 and CDR2 (germline): LGHDT, YNNKEL (reference sequence). V lost 1 base and J 2 bases, leaving 6 bases between the germline ends. The CDR3 has 15 residues. The CDR3: CASSQVLTGANVLTF. The CDR3 nucleotides read TGTGCCAGCAGCCAAGTGCTAACTGGGGCCAACGTCCTGACTTTC.

This clonotype was observed a few times. The DNA for the CDR3 is TGCAGTGCTAGCCGCGCGGGAGTCGGGGAGACCCAGTACTTC. Translating it yields CSASRAGVGETQYF. The genes are TRBV20-1 and TRBJ2-5; the match to TRBD2 covers 7 bases. Germline V gives CDR1 DFQATT, CDR2 SNEGSKA (reference sequence). This CDR3 spans 14 amino acids. Germline trimming cut 3 bases from V and 5 bases from J; bases unmatched to any gene: 9.